This T cell receptor (beta chain) was recovered during a study of shared clonotypes between healthy human individuals. As for this clone: Antigen unknown.

The germline V gene has CDR1 SNHLY and CDR2 FYNNEI. Trimming removed 7 bases at V and 8 bases at J, with 14 bases between. The CDR3 has 13 amino acids. Method: immunoSEQ multiplex PCR; TCRdb's copy keeps in-frame clones and lacks some. The table shows approximately 340,000 clones, with around two thirds occurring only once. Study-wide results and caveats: Among donors, the sharing of clonotypes was expected to be influenced by sequencing depth. Compared with memory subsets, naive subsets generally had larger estimated richness.

This sequence originates from a man under 40 in good health. The gene calls are TRBV2 and TRBJ1-4, with D possibly TRBD1 on 6 matching bases. The sample consisted of memory CD4+ T cells sorted from blood. Subset indicated: CD45RA-negative fraction. CDR3 residues: CASNRGPREKLFF. Here the CDR3 DNA reads TGTGCCAGCAATCGGGGGCCAAGAGAAAAACTGTTTTTT.